The rows below give T cell receptor beta chains drawn from one sample of a study of T-cell reconstitution after alpha-beta-depleted transplantation in children. TCRdb independently ran MiXCR on the PCR reads; one entry per CDR3 protein. The repertoire holds roughly 350,000 distinct CDR3 sequences, with approximately 10% as singletons. This specimen consisted of PBMCs from the stem cell graft donor, obtained from the stem cell graft. These receptors all stem from a human donor who donated a stem cell graft to a child with acute lymphoblastic leukemia. Both conserved end residues are part of each CDR3. Each record gives: V gene, clone size, J gene, D gene, CDR3 protein, CDR3 DNA. A D gene is named only where the DNA matches it firmly. Rows give clone size only sometimes, using once, few, many, or a class for an expanded clone.

TRBV5-1	few	TRBJ2-3	NA	CASTSRGTPGSITDTQYF	TGCGCCAGCACCTCTCGGGGGACCCCGGGATCAATCACGGATACGCAGTATTTT
TRBV5-1	NA	TRBJ2-2	TRBD2	CASSLGGSSAGELFF	TGCGCCAGCAGCTTGGGCGGGAGCTCGGCCGGGGAGCTGTTTTTT
TRBV28	NA	TRBJ1-2	NA	CASSTGQYHGYTF	TGTGCCAGCAGCACCGGACAGTATCATGGCTACACCTTC
TRBV7-9	few	TRBJ2-7	TRBD1	CASSQTDRGSNDEQYF	TGTGCCAGCAGCCAGACCGACAGGGGAAGTAATGACGAGCAGTACTTC
TRBV7-2	NA	TRBJ2-1	TRBD2	CASSSTSVTIRENEQFF	TGTGCCAGCAGCTCGACTAGCGTTACAATCAGGGAAAATGAGCAGTTCTTC
TRBV30	NA	TRBJ1-2	NA	CAWSGTTGNYGYTF	TGTGCCTGGAGTGGGACAACAGGGAACTATGGCTACACCTTC
TRBV20-1	few	TRBJ1-2	NA	CSAPGTDLIYGYTF	TGCAGTGCCCCCGGGACGGACCTGATTTATGGCTACACCTTC
TRBV24-1	few	TRBJ2-1	TRBD2	CATSDVTSGSSYNEQFF	TGTGCCACCAGTGATGTGACTAGCGGGAGCTCCTACAATGAGCAGTTCTTC
TRBV7-2	few	TRBJ1-5	NA	CASSLNGRNQPQHF	TGTGCCAGCAGCTTGAATGGGCGCAATCAGCCCCAGCATTTT
TRBV25-1	NA	TRBJ2-1	NA	CASSEYGVVLPTYNEQFF	TGTGCCAGCAGTGAATATGGGGTAGTACTACCCACTTACAATGAGCAGTTCTTC
TRBV12-3/TRBV12-4	many	TRBJ2-7	TRBD1	CASSRDRGRLTYEQYF	TGTGCCAGCAGTCGTGACAGGGGGCGCCTTACCTACGAGCAGTACTTC
TRBV28	many	TRBJ1-5	NA	CASGAGATYSNQPQHF	TGTGCCAGCGGGGCAGGGGCAACCTATAGCAATCAGCCCCAGCATTTT
TRBV12-3/TRBV12-4	NA	TRBJ2-1	TRBD2	CASSGTSGRDLGNEQFF	TGTGCCAGCAGCGGGACTAGCGGGAGGGATCTGGGAAATGAGCAGTTCTTC
TRBV12-3/TRBV12-4	NA	TRBJ2-1	TRBD2	CASSFPTVSGRSLPSSYNEQFF	TGTGCCAGCAGTTTCCCTACCGTTAGCGGGAGGTCCCTTCCGAGCTCCTACAATGAGCAGTTCTTC
TRBV27	NA	TRBJ2-2	NA	CASSLIAGGELFF	TGTGCCAGCAGTTTAATCGCGGGCGGGGAGCTGTTTTTT
TRBV5-6	NA	TRBJ2-7	NA	CASTQGPSYEQYF	TGTGCCAGCACCCAGGGACCCTCCTACGAGCAGTACTTC
TRBV20-1	few	TRBJ2-1	TRBD2	CSALRLTSGIYNEQFF	TGCAGTGCTCTCCGCCTGACTAGCGGGATCTACAATGAGCAGTTCTTC
TRBV5-6	few	TRBJ2-3	NA	CASSFLADTQYF	TGTGCCAGCAGCTTTTTGGCAGATACGCAGTATTTT
TRBV19	NA	TRBJ1-5	NA	CASNPDQGGNQPQHF	TGTGCCAGTAACCCTGACCAGGGAGGCAATCAGCCCCAGCATTTT
TRBV10-3	NA	TRBJ2-5	TRBD1	CAIRGDRGKETQYF	TGTGCCATCAGGGGGGACAGGGGAAAAGAGACCCAGTACTTC
TRBV4-3	NA	TRBJ2-7	NA	CASSAGPAYEQYF	TGCGCCAGCAGCGCTGGACCAGCCTACGAGCAGTACTTC
TRBV7-6	many	TRBJ2-3	NA	CASSPSSANVQIEQYF	TGTGCCAGCAGCCCGTCGTCAGCGAATGTACAGATAGAGCAGTATTTT
TRBV5-1	NA	TRBJ2-2	TRBD2	CASSYLAGEGTGELFF	TGCGCCAGCAGCTATCTAGCGGGAGAAGGCACCGGGGAGCTGTTTTTT
TRBV20-1	NA	TRBJ2-7	NA	CSALPLFSGTFYEQYF	TGCAGTGCTCTCCCCCTCTTTAGCGGAACTTTCTACGAGCAGTACTTC
TRBV11-2	many	TRBJ1-1	NA	CASSLERGTEAFF	TGTGCCAGCAGCTTAGAAAGGGGAACTGAAGCTTTCTTT
TRBV11-1	few	TRBJ2-1	NA	CASSQQEWGMVAVYNEQFF	TGTGCCAGCAGCCAGCAAGAATGGGGGATGGTAGCGGTCTACAATGAGCAGTTCTTC
TRBV21-1	NA	TRBJ1-1	NA	CASRRYWGRGTEAFF	NA
TRBV28	NA	TRBJ2-7	NA	CASSAIGSVYEQYF	TGTGCCAGCAGCGCCATTGGGTCGGTGTACGAGCAGTACTTC
TRBV9	once	TRBJ2-3	NA	CASSVGEAAAGTQYF	TGTGCCAGCAGCGTAGGGGAGGCCGCCGCCGGGACGCAGTATTTT
TRBV12-3/TRBV12-4	NA	TRBJ1-2	NA	CASSFPGSLYGYTF	TGTGCCAGCAGTTTCCCAGGATCTCTCTATGGCTACACCTTC
TRBV29-1	NA	TRBJ2-2	NA	CSVRTPVTGELFF	TGCAGCGTCCGAACGCCAGTCACCGGGGAGCTGTTTTTT
TRBV7-2	NA	TRBJ1-4	TRBD1	CASSPFPGDRNEKLFF	TGTGCCAGCAGCCCCTTCCCCGGGGACAGAAATGAAAAACTGTTTTTT
TRBV12-3/TRBV12-4	NA	TRBJ1-5	TRBD1	CASSLGTGGWNQPQHF	TGTGCCAGCAGTTTGGGGACAGGGGGGTGGAATCAGCCCCAGCATTTT
TRBV10-3	few	TRBJ2-4	NA	CAISEMTGLAKNIQYF	TGTGCCATCAGTGAAATGACAGGCCTAGCCAAAAACATTCAGTACTTC
TRBV9	NA	TRBJ2-3	NA	CASSGLRWERTDTQYF	TGTGCCAGCAGCGGGCTCAGGTGGGAAAGAACAGATACGCAGTATTTT
TRBV12-3/TRBV12-4	few	TRBJ1-1	NA	CASSFSTSTEAFF	TGTGCCAGCAGTTTTTCAACGAGCACTGAAGCTTTCTTT
TRBV20-1	NA	TRBJ2-2	NA	CSARDQGKWDTGELFF	TGCAGTGCTAGAGATCAAGGGAAGTGGGACACCGGGGAGCTGTTTTTT
TRBV4-3	few	TRBJ2-3	NA	CASSQPNSDTQYF	TGCGCCAGCAGCCAACCCAACTCCGATACGCAGTATTTT
TRBV7-3	NA	TRBJ2-3	NA	CASSPQGGDTQYF	TGTGCCAGCAGCCCCCAGGGGGGGGATACGCAGTATTTT
TRBV28	few	TRBJ1-4	NA	CASHRPNEKLFF	TGTGCCAGCCACCGGCCTAATGAAAAACTGTTTTTT
TRBV4-3	NA	TRBJ2-2	NA	CASSLRHYPNTGELFF	TGCGCCAGCAGCCTACGACACTACCCGAACACCGGGGAGCTGTTTTTT
TRBV15	many	TRBJ2-3	NA	CATSRVGSTDTQYF	TGTGCCACCAGCAGAGTCGGTAGCACAGATACGCAGTATTTT
TRBV13	NA	TRBJ2-1	TRBD2	CASSSSYGTRDNEQFF	TGTGCCAGCAGCTCATCTTACGGGACTAGAGACAATGAGCAGTTCTTC
TRBV20-1	few	TRBJ2-1	NA	CSARPPGTSYNEQFF	TGCAGTGCTAGGCCACCAGGGACTTCCTACAATGAGCAGTTCTTC
TRBV12-3/TRBV12-4	many	TRBJ2-1	NA	CASSLSGAPQFF	TGTGCCAGCAGTTTATCGGGGGCCCCGCAGTTCTTC
TRBV12-3/TRBV12-4	few	TRBJ1-6	NA	CASSFRQAVVSPLHF	TGTGCCAGCAGTTTCCGGCAGGCGGTGGTTTCACCCCTCCACTTT
TRBV28	few	TRBJ2-7	NA	CASSTLRTGLLADPYEQYF	TGTGCCAGCAGTACACTCCGGACAGGTCTACTAGCGGATCCCTACGAGCAGTACTTC
TRBV4-1	many	TRBJ2-7	TRBD2	CASSQGLAGVYEQYF	TGCGCCAGCAGCCAGGGACTAGCGGGGGTGTACGAGCAGTACTTC
TRBV27	NA	TRBJ2-1	TRBD2	CASSTLAGDNEQFF	TGTGCCAGCAGTACTTTAGCGGGAGACAATGAGCAGTTCTTC
TRBV4-3	NA	TRBJ2-1	TRBD2	CASSQEGRGGRGSYNEQFF	TGCGCCAGCAGCCAAGAAGGGAGGGGAGGCCGGGGCTCCTACAATGAGCAGTTCTTC
TRBV5-1	NA	TRBJ1-5	NA	CASSLGGYGNQPQHF	TGCGCCAGCAGCTTGGGGGGTTACGGCAATCAGCCCCAGCATTTT
TRBV5-6	NA	TRBJ2-1	NA	CASSLPVGPSGNEQFF	TGTGCCAGCAGCCTTCCCGTAGGTCCGTCCGGGAATGAGCAGTTCTTC
TRBV4-1	few	TRBJ2-3	NA	CASSQRDSAFVDTQYF	TGCGCCAGCAGCCAGCGGGACTCCGCATTCGTAGATACGCAGTATTTT
TRBV5-1	few	TRBJ1-1	NA	CASRVRTENTEAFF	TGCGCCAGCAGAGTAAGGACGGAGAACACTGAAGCTTTCTTT
TRBV7-2	few	TRBJ1-1	NA	CASSLFGGMNTEAFF	TGTGCCAGCAGCTTATTCGGAGGGATGAACACTGAAGCTTTCTTT
TRBV19	few	TRBJ1-1	NA	CATVPPLGGFDTEAFF	TGTGCCACCGTTCCCCCCTTGGGGGGTTTTGACACTGAAGCTTTCTTT
TRBV7-9	many	TRBJ2-5	TRBD2	CASSLNSGSGETQYF	TGTGCCAGCAGCTTAAATAGCGGGAGCGGGGAGACCCAGTACTTC